Following are 25 T cell receptor beta chains from one sample sequenced in a study of post-analysis software for immune sequencing data. Broader study findings: Relative to controls, patients had several TRBV segments at higher frequency, with TRBV5-6, TRBV5-1 and TRBV20-1 among these.

No antigens are known for them. Built from TCR beta cDNA, the libraries had unique molecular identifiers in them. TCRdb analysed the PCR reads with MiXCR anew, one entry per CDR3 protein. The profile shows approximately 570,000 distinct CDR3 sequences, around 40% of them singletons. The sequencing sample was made of blood. The receptors were gathered from a girl between 5 and 17 years old with multiple sclerosis.

The chain's CDR3 is CASSSQGFGSNQPQHF. The DNA for the CDR3 is TGTGCCAGCAGCTCCCAGGGTTTTGGGAGCAATCAGCCCCAGCATTTT. This chain uses TRBV7-9 with TRBJ1-5, with D perhaps TRBD1 (5 bases). CDR1 and CDR2 (germline): SEHNR, FQNEAQ (reference sequence). This CDR3 is built from 16 residues. V shed 4 bases and J shed 1 base, with 14 bases lying between them.

The chain employs TRBV7-2 and TRBJ1-2, with D possibly matching TRBD1 (5 bases). CDR3 length: 14 residues. Germline CDR1 and CDR2: SGHTA and FQGNSA. Trimming removed 5 bases from V and 4 bases from J, with 14 bases in between. The CDR3 nucleotides are TGTGCCAGCAGCCTACAGGTTATCGGCTATGGCTACACCTTC. It translates to CASSLQVIGYGYTF.

The genes are TRBV4-2 and TRBJ2-4; D gene unclear. CDR3 length: 17 amino acids. Trimming took 0 bases from V and 0 from J, leaving 12 bases between them. Germline CDR1 LGHNA, CDR2 YNFKEQ. CDR3 bases: TGTGCCAGCAGCCAAGATTTGACTGTCCTAGCCAAAAACATTCAGTACTTC. Translating it yields CASSQDLTVLAKNIQYF.

The rearrangement links TRBV6-8 to TRBJ2-1, with a tentative D call TRBD1 (6 bases). The DNA end is more similar to TRBJ2-7, so the J call may be wrong. The CDR3 is 14 amino acids. CDR1 is MNHGY, CDR2 SAAAGT, per germline. In DNA form, the CDR3 reads TGTGCGAGCCCAGGGGTCCCTTCCACCTACGAGCAGTACTTC. This codes for CASPGVPSTYEQYF.

This sequence joins TRBV19 and TRBJ1-2, with no clear D. This CDR3 comprises 11 residues. The V gene lost 7 bases and the J gene lost 6 bases, with 9 bases spanning the gap. CDR1 and CDR2 from the germline V gene are LNHDA and SQIVND (reference sequence). The CDR3 loop is CASTMGDGYTF. Written as DNA, the CDR3 is TGTGCCAGTACCATGGGAGATGGCTACACCTTC. Full variable domain (rest looked up from reference TRBV19 and TRBJ1-2): DGGITQSPKYLFRKEGQNVTLSCEQNLNHDAMYWYRQDPGQGLRLIYYSQIVNDFQKGDIAEGYSVSREKKESFPLTVTSAQKNPTAFYLCASTMGDGYTFGSGTRLTVV.

Concerning this clonotype itself: This could be a read error, since a much larger clone is one nucleotide away. V and J are TRBV3-1 and TRBJ2-1; TRBD1 aligns across 7 bases. Germline V gene lookup returns CDR1 LGHDT and CDR2 YNNKEL (reference sequence). This CDR3 has 14 amino acids. The ends lost 2 bases at V and 10 bases at J; junction bases unmatched: 8. CDR3 loop: CASSQKGASYEQFF. CDR3 nucleotide sequence: TGTGCCAGCAGCCAAAAGGGGGCGTCCTACGAGCAGTTCTTC.

The chain has TRBV11-1 and TRBJ2-5; D is uncertain. Germline assignment: CDR1 SGHAT and CDR2 FQDESV (reference sequence). Deletions cut 1 base from V and 2 bases from J, with 8 bases between. CDR3 length: 14 residues. CDR3 sequence reads: CASSLDQKQETQYF. CDR3 bases: TGTGCCAGCAGCTTAGACCAGAAACAAGAGACCCAGTACTTC.

V and J are TRBV20-1 and TRBJ2-3, with TRBD2 identical over 10 bases. J was trimmed by 4 bases and V by 1 base; bases with no gene match: 11. In germline, CDR1 is DFQATT, CDR2 SNEGSKA (reference sequence). The CDR3 loop spans 17 amino acids. CDR3 DNA: TGCAGTGCTAGAGCACTATCCGGGACTAGCGTCCCAGATACGCAGTATTTT. As protein: CSARALSGTSVPDTQYF.

This clonotype was detected only a few times. The chain has TRBV7-2 and TRBJ2-7; 8 bases map to TRBD2. This CDR3 is built from 16 residues. The trim removed 5 bases at V and 1 base at J, leaving 10 bases unmatched. Germline values: CDR1 SGHTA, CDR2 FQGNSA. CDR3 bases: TGTGCCAGCAGCGAAGGGGAATTAGCGGGGTCCTACGAGCAGTACTTC. Protein: CASSEGELAGSYEQYF. Full variable domain (remainder filled in from reference TRBV7-2 and TRBJ2-7): GAGVSQSPSNKVTEKGKDVELRCDPISGHTALYWYRQSLGQGLEFLIYFQGNSAPDKSGLPSDRFSAERTGGSVSTLTIQRTQQEDSAVYLCASSEGELAGSYEQYFGPGTRLTVT.

The chain employs TRBV29-1 and TRBJ2-5; TRBD1 agrees at 7 bases. Germline CDR1 SQVTM, CDR2 ANQGSEA. CDR3 size: 10 residues. With 6 bases clipped from V and 11 bases from J, the junction kept 6 bases outside the gene matches. CDR3 region: CSVAGTEQYF. In DNA form, the CDR3 reads TGCAGCGTCGCCGGGACAGAGCAGTACTTC.

This clonotype occurred a few times. The J gene is TRBJ1-5, the V gene TRBV20-1; D gene uncertain. Germline values: CDR1 DFQATT, CDR2 SNEGSKA (reference sequence). This CDR3 region has 14 residues. The V gene lost 0 bases and the J gene lost 7 bases, with 13 bases spanning the gap. This CDR3 is CSARDRSWYQPQHF. The DNA of the CDR3 is TGCAGTGCTAGAGATCGGTCGTGGTACCAGCCCCAGCATTTT.

CDR3 amino acids: CSVDWGRANYGYTF. The CDR3 DNA follows: TGCAGCGTTGATTGGGGGCGAGCTAACTATGGCTACACCTTC. The V and J genes are TRBV29-1 and TRBJ1-2; tentative D call: TRBD1 (6 bases). V lost 3 bases and J lost 0, with 11 bases in between. The CDR3 spans 14 residues. The germline V gene has CDR1 SQVTM and CDR2 ANQGSEA. The entire variable domain, with the rest obtained from reference TRBV29-1 and TRBJ1-2, is as follows: SAVISQKPSRDICQRGTSLTIQCQVDSQVTMMFWYRQQPGQSLTLIATANQGSEATYESGFVIDKFPISRPNLTFSTLTVSNMSPEDSSIYLCSVDWGRANYGYTFGSGTRLTVV.

The rearrangement joins TRBV7-9 to TRBJ2-5, with 9 bases that match TRBD2. The J call may be in error: the DNA end matches TRBJ2-7 better. This CDR3 comprises 15 residues. Germline CDR1 and CDR2: SEHNR and FQNEAQ (reference sequence). The chain's CDR3 is CASSPPGTSSYEQYF. The CDR3 region has the DNA TGTGCCAGCAGCCCTCCCGGGACTAGCAGCTACGAGCAGTACTTC.

As to this clonotype: A much more abundant neighbour one base away suggests this may be a read error. The genes are TRBV29-1 and TRBJ2-3; TRBD2 is a possible D gene (5 bases). Germline V lookup: CDR1 SQVTM, CDR2 ANQGSEA. The CDR3 contains 12 residues. The CDR3 sequence is CSGEDGEDTQYF. The CDR3 nucleotides are TGCAGCGGTGAAGACGGGGAGGATACGCAGTATTTT.

This clonotype came up a few times. The CDR3 nucleotides are TGCGCCAGCAGCTCGAGCGGGGGGGCCTCAGATACGCAGTATTTT. Translation gives CASSSSGGASDTQYF. The chain links TRBV5-1 to TRBJ2-3; 10 bases agree with TRBD2. With V trimmed by 3 bases and J by 4 bases, 5 bases remained unmatched. CDR3 size: 15 residues. Germline values: CDR1 SGHRS, CDR2 YFSETQ.

This clonotype showed up just a few times. The chain recombines TRBV12-3 or TRBV12-4 with TRBJ1-6; D gene uncertain. There are 12 residues in the CDR3. Trimming shortened V by 3 bases and J by 5 bases, and 2 bases separated the two germline ends. The CDR3 protein is CASSFHNSPLHF. DNA for the CDR3: TGTGCCAGCAGTTTTCATAATTCACCCCTCCACTTT.

The V and J genes are TRBV6-6 and TRBJ2-5; D gene ambiguous. Germline assignment: CDR1 MNHNY and CDR2 SVGAGI (reference sequence). Between the trimmed V and J ends, which lost 4 bases and 2 bases, there was a span of 8 bases. The CDR3 runs 13 residues. CDR3 amino acids: CASSSQRQETQYF. The CDR3 bases are TGTGCCAGCAGTTCACAGAGGCAAGAGACCCAGTACTTC.

The chain recombines TRBV5-6 with TRBJ2-5; the match to TRBD1 covers 10 bases. The length of the CDR3 is 15 residues. V lost 3 bases, J lost 11 bases, and 13 bases stayed unmatched. Germline CDR1 reads SGHDT; CDR2 reads YYEEEE. The CDR3 spells CASSYGQGGIGEQYF. CDR3 DNA sequence: TGTGCCAGCAGCTACGGACAGGGGGGGATCGGTGAGCAGTACTTC.

Notes on this clonotype: This sequence may be a read error, since a much larger clone differs from it by one base. This is likely a read error, given that the CDR3 carries no conserved phenylalanine or tryptophan at its end. The chain combines TRBV6-1 with TRBJ2-6; D is unclear. Germline V gene sequence: CDR1 MNHNS, CDR2 SASEGT. This CDR3 is 14 amino acids long. V lost 5 bases, J lost 0 bases, and 5 bases lay in between. Here the CDR3 reads CASSPNSGANVLTV. The DNA of the CDR3 is TGTGCCAGCAGTCCAAACTCTGGGGCCAACGTCCTGACTGTC.

This clonotype was recorded a few times. The rearrangement joins TRBV7-9 to TRBJ1-1, with 11 bases aligning to TRBD1. V gave up 5 bases and J gave up 6 bases; unmatched junction bases: 2. CDR1 is SEHNR and CDR2 is FQNEAQ in the germline V gene (reference sequence). The CDR3 is 13 amino acids. As DNA, the CDR3 is TGTGCCAGCAGCCCGGGACAGGGGGCTGAAGCTTTCTTT. Protein sequence: CASSPGQGAEAFF.

Concerning this clonotype: Without the conserved terminal phenylalanine or tryptophan, this CDR3 likely stems from a read error. The J gene is TRBJ2-4, the V gene TRBV20-1; D perhaps matches TRBD1 (5 bases). The J call is uncertain, as TRBJ2-5 better fits the DNA end. This CDR3 spans 16 amino acids. CDR1 DFQATT and CDR2 SNEGSKA come from the germline V gene (reference sequence). The CDR3 region has the DNA TGCAGTGCTGACGCGGCCGCAGGGCGGACCGGAGAGACCCAGTACTTA. Translation gives CSADAAAGRTGETQYL.

The chain employs TRBV10-3 and TRBJ2-3; 9 bases agree with TRBD1. Germline V gene sequence: CDR1 ENHRY, CDR2 SYGVKD. J was trimmed by 5 bases and V by 4 bases; bases with no gene match: 10. This CDR3 region has 16 residues. As DNA, the CDR3 is TGTGCCATCAGTGGCGGTGGGACAGGGACGGAAGATACGCAGTATTTT. This gives the protein CAISGGGTGTEDTQYF.

This clonotype was counted only a few times. The J gene is TRBJ2-7, the V gene TRBV20-1, with 7 bases that match TRBD2. The germline V gene has CDR1 DFQATT and CDR2 SNEGSKA (reference sequence). This CDR3 is 13 amino acids long. V lost 2 bases to trimming and J lost 4 bases; unmatched junction nucleotides: 5. The CDR3 here is CSARNRTRYEQYF. In DNA form, the CDR3 reads TGCAGTGCTAGAAATCGGACTAGGTACGAGCAGTACTTC.

This sequence joins TRBV6-5 and TRBJ1-2; 9 bases are a match to TRBD1. Germline assignment: CDR1 MNHEY and CDR2 SVGAGI. The J segment lost 5 bases and the V segment lost 5 bases, leaving 9 bases of the junction unmatched. CDR3 size: 15 residues. CDR3 in DNA: TGTGCCAGCAGTGCACTGCCGGGACAGGGATATGGCTACACCTTC. This sequence encodes CASSALPGQGYGYTF.

This clonotype has just a few counts. The V and J genes are TRBV11-2 and TRBJ2-3; the D gene is possibly TRBD1 (6 bases). Germline V CDR1 and CDR2: SGHAT, FQNNGV. Trimming removed 4 bases at V and 2 bases at J, with 13 bases between. CDR3 size: 15 residues. CDR3 in DNA: TGTGCCAGCAGCTCGTGGGACACGATCACAGATACGCAGTATTTT. It yields the protein CASSSWDTITDTQYF.